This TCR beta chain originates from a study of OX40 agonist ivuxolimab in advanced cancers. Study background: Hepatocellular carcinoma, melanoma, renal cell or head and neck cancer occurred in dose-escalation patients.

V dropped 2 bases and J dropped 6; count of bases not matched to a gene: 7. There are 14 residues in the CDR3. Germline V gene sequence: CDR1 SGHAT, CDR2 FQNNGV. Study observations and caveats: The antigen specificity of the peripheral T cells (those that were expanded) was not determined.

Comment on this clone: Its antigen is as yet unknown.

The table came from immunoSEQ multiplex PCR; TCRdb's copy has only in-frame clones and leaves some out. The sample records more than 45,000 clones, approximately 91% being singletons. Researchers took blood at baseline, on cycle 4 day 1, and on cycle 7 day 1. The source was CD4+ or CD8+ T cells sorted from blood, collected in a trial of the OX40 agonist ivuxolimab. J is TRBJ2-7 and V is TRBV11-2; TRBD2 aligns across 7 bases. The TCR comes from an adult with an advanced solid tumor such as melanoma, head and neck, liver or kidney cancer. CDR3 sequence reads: CASSLPLGLGEQYF. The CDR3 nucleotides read TGTGCCAGCAGCTTACCCCTCGGACTAGGCGAGCAGTACTTC.